Presented here are 11 T cell receptor beta chains from one specimen sequenced in a study of spatial heterogeneity in lung cancer (dated by TCRdb to the late 2010s). Library preparation used 5' RACE. Sequenced on a NextSeq 500. TCRdb applied fastp at Q25 and MiXCR to the public reads, then kept only in-frame beta chains. Rows matching on CDR3 protein sequence are summarized as one entry with the most common DNA and genes. Counted in this sample were roughly 79,000 distinct CDR3 sequences; roughly 12% of them appeared once. The ten largest clones take up approximately 4.6% of the sample. In the paper's terms, the time point label means: sample taken at primary tumor resection. Without any cell sorting, TCR sequencing was performed on whole RNA extracted either from tumor and nontumor lung tissue or from cryopreserved PBMC samples. This specimen consisted of PBMCs, obtained at surgery. The receptor set was obtained from a male donor with early-stage non-small cell lung cancer.

This clonotype has only a few counts. The CDR3 region is CASSVGGLGNTIYF. The CDR3 DNA follows: TGTGCCAGCAGCGTAGGAGGGCTTGGAAACACCATATATTTT. The chain links TRBV9 to TRBJ1-3; D is unresolved. CDR3 length: 14 residues. Trimming cost V 0 bases and J 3 bases, with 7 bases left between them. Germline V gene sequence: CDR1 SGDLS, CDR2 YYNGEE.

This clonotype occurred many times. This rearrangement joins TRBV5-1 to TRBJ1-5; no definite D call. The CDR3 extends over 14 amino acids. Trimming took off 0 bases at V and 1 base at J, with 5 bases between the two ends. From germline, CDR1 is SGHRS and CDR2 YFSETQ. The CDR3 reads CASSLDGSNQPQHF. The CDR3 region has the DNA TGCGCCAGCAGCTTGGACGGGAGCAATCAGCCCCAGCATTTT.

In this sample, this clonotype turned up a few times. V usage is TRBV18 and J usage is TRBJ1-1; D remains ambiguous. Germline-derived CDR1 and CDR2 are KGHSH and LQKENI. Trimming removed 4 bases at V and 0 bases at J, with 9 bases between. The CDR3 loop spans 14 amino acids. The CDR3 nucleotides are TGTGCCAGCTCACAAGAGCAAGTGAACACTGAAGCTTTCTTT. As protein: CASSQEQVNTEAFF.

The DNA of the CDR3 is TGTGCCAGCAGCTCTATTGGGTTAGCGGGAGAGGCGCATGAGCAGTTCTTC. Amino acids: CASSSIGLAGEAHEQFF. V and J are TRBV7-9 and TRBJ2-1, with TRBD2 identical over 9 bases. J was trimmed by 8 bases and V by 4 bases; bases with no gene match: 15. This CDR3 spans 17 amino acids. Germline loops: CDR1 SEHNR, CDR2 FQNEAQ (reference sequence).

The gene calls are TRBV20-1 and TRBJ1-5; maybe TRBD1 (6 bases). The CDR3 has 15 amino acids. Per the germline V gene, CDR1 is DFQATT and CDR2 is SNEGSKA (reference sequence). The germline V and J ends were trimmed by 0 bases and 4 bases, with 13 bases remaining between them. CDR3 DNA: TGCAGTGCTAGAGATCAAGTAGGGGGTAATCAGCCCCAGCATTTT. As protein: CSARDQVGGNQPQHF.

This clonotype was observed a few times. The chain uses TRBV20-1 and TRBJ2-7; TRBD2 aligns across 12 bases. J lost 7 bases, V lost 7 bases, and 11 bases had no gene match. This CDR3 is 14 amino acids long. The germline gives CDR1 DFQATT, CDR2 SNEGSKA (reference sequence). This CDR3 reads CSVETSGSSREQYF. The CDR3 DNA follows: TGCAGTGTTGAGACTAGCGGGAGTTCTAGGGAGCAGTACTTC.

This clonotype is a singleton in its sample. The V call is TRBV7-2, the J call TRBJ2-3, with 14 bases fitting TRBD2. J gave up 1 base and V 4 bases, and 4 bases lay outside the gene matches. This CDR3 is built from 17 residues. In germline, CDR1 is SGHTA, CDR2 FQGNSA. In DNA form, the CDR3 reads TGTGCCAGCAGCTCAAGGACTAGCGGGGGGCGCACAGATACGCAGTATTTT. This translates into CASSSRTSGGRTDTQYF.

The chain uses TRBV10-3 and TRBJ2-3, with D unresolved. V was cut by 6 bases and J by 0 bases, with 10 bases left in between. CDR3 size: 14 residues. Germline V lookup: CDR1 ENHRY, CDR2 SYGVKD. CDR3 sequence (DNA): TGTGCCATCAGGGCGGTGGCTAGCACAGATACGCAGTATTTT. It translates to CAIRAVASTDTQYF.

The chain carries TRBV30 and TRBJ1-5; TRBD1 is a possible D gene (6 bases). This CDR3 has 14 amino acids. The V gene lost 4 bases and the J gene lost 7 bases, with 17 bases spanning the gap. The germline CDR1 and CDR2 sequences are GTSNPN and SVGIG (reference sequence). This CDR3 reads CAWTDGGQGQPQHF. DNA for the CDR3: TGTGCCTGGACGGACGGGGGGCAGGGGCAGCCCCAGCATTTT. The full variable domain, its missing parts supplied by reference TRBV30 and TRBJ1-5, is SQTIHQWPATLVQPVGSPLSLECTVEGTSNPNLYWYRQAAGRGLQLLFYSVGIGQISSEVPQNLSASRPQDRQFILSSKKLLLSDSGFYLCAWTDGGQGQPQHFGDGTRLSIL.

This clonotype appeared many times. J is TRBJ2-2 and V is TRBV20-1; possibly TRBD1 for D (6 bases). The germline V gene has CDR1 DFQATT and CDR2 SNEGSKA (reference sequence). Trimming removed 1 base from V and 1 base from J, with 10 bases in between. The CDR3 runs 15 residues. The CDR3 DNA follows: TGCAGTGCTAGAGGAACAGGGTGGAACACCGGGGAGCTGTTTTTT. This translates into CSARGTGWNTGELFF.

This clonotype was observed many times. The chain combines TRBV2 with TRBJ2-2, with TRBD2 matching over 9 bases. The germline gives CDR1 SNHLY, CDR2 FYNNEI. The CDR3 length is 17 residues. The CDR3 DNA reads as TGTGCTTCAACGGAAGGCGGGAGGGCCGATGACACCGGGGAGCTGTTTTTT. The encoded protein is CASTEGGRADDTGELFF. The complete variable domain, with remaining parts taken from reference TRBV2 and TRBJ2-2, reads EPEVTQTPSHQVTQMGQEVILRCVPISNHLYFYWYRQILGQKVEFLVSFYNNEISEKSEIFDDQFSVERPDGSNFTLKIRSTKLEDSAMYFCASTEGGRADDTGELFFGEGSRLTVL.